The rows below give T cell receptor beta chains drawn from one sample of a study of blood T cell repertoires in COVID-19. This table comes from immunoSEQ multiplex PCR, and its TCRdb copy is limited to in-frame clones, with some not included. The sample holds 250,000 or so clones; around 90% are singletons and the top ten take 0.65% to 0.95%. The sample comprised peripheral blood. All receptors derive from a woman in her 30s with acute or convalescent COVID-19. Both conserved end residues are trimmed from each CDR3.

J gene	V gene	CDR3 protein
TRBJ2-3	TRBV27	ASSFRTSGGTDTQY
TRBJ2-1	TRBV29-1	SVGTSGRKSGNEQF
TRBJ2-7	TRBV7-2	ASSGRLAGGVEQY
TRBJ2-3	TRBV24-1	ATSERGGTDTQY
TRBJ2-7	TRBV29-1	SVAGTGAYEQY
TRBJ1-5	TRBV19	ASSIFQGGNQPQH
TRBJ2-7	TRBV3-1/TRBV3-2	ASSPQGTDEQY
TRBJ2-1	TRBV3-1/TRBV3-2	ASSPTSESYNEQF
TRBJ1-4	TRBV27	ASSSGGPNEKLF
TRBJ1-1	TRBV29-1	SAATLKQVLNTEAF
TRBJ2-1	TRBV5-4	ASSPRGGLYNEQF
TRBJ1-4	TRBV10-3	AISPTDRSNEKLF
TRBJ1-5	TRBV2	ASSLTGPNQPQH
TRBJ1-1	TRBV10-3	ATEALRATEAF
TRBJ1-3	TRBV6-5	ASNQGFGNTIY
TRBJ2-3	TRBV5-6	ASSRVGEDTQY
TRBJ2-1	TRBV5-4	ASSLGTGDYNEQF
TRBJ1-1	TRBV12-5	ASEGGTNTEAF
TRBJ2-3	TRBV4-3	ASSAIGGLDTQY
TRBJ2-3	TRBV11-2	ASSSRPSGSGITDTQY
TRBJ1-6	TRBV27	ASRLRDRDNSPLH
TRBJ2-2	TRBV7-6	ASRLAGETGELF
TRBJ1-2	TRBV27	ASSSGLFYGYT
TRBJ2-5	TRBV5-1	ASSLEGARGEETQY
TRBJ1-5	TRBV19	ASSIKGQSNQPQH
TRBJ2-7	TRBV9	ASSISQTSLSYEQY
TRBJ1-4	TRBV30	AWNGQGREKLF
TRBJ2-3	TRBV24-1	ATNATGGASQSTDTQY
TRBJ2-7	TRBV5-1	ASSLGLANSYEQY
TRBJ2-7	TRBV7-2	ASSRGGSPLGQY
TRBJ2-1	TRBV7-9	ASSLVLAAYNEQF
TRBJ1-5	TRBV10-3	AISESYRGPNQPQH
TRBJ1-2	TRBV18	ASSPPSGVGLYGYT